The sequence of this T cell receptor (beta chain) was determined in a study of OX40 agonist ivuxolimab in advanced cancers. Study-wide background: Patients were over 65% male with ages roughly 20 to 85, mean 60. Three individuals attained partial responses, comprising one hepatocellular carcinoma case and two cutaneous melanoma cases.

Comment on this clone: Its antigen is unknown.

TCRdb keeps only in-frame clones here, not all; method: immunoSEQ multiplex PCR. Altogether about 31,000 clones are present, approximately 86% being singletons, with the ten largest covering around 29%. Patients were ineligible given autoimmune disease history or systemic immunosuppression. This CDR3 is 13 amino acids long. V was pared by 8 bases and J by 5 bases, with 15 bases between. Germline CDR1 and CDR2: SGHVS and FQNEAQ. The study, taken as a whole, reports: Expanded peripheral T cells had an undetermined antigen specificity.

The clonotype originates from an adult with an advanced solid tumor such as melanoma, head and neck, liver or kidney cancer. V usage is TRBV7-8 and J usage is TRBJ2-5, with D perhaps matching TRBD2 (5 bases). Specimen: CD4+ or CD8+ T cells sorted from blood, collected in a trial of the OX40 agonist ivuxolimab. DNA of the CDR3: TGTGCCAGCCGCAGAAACCCGGGGGAGACCCAGTACTTC. Its protein product is CASRRNPGETQYF.